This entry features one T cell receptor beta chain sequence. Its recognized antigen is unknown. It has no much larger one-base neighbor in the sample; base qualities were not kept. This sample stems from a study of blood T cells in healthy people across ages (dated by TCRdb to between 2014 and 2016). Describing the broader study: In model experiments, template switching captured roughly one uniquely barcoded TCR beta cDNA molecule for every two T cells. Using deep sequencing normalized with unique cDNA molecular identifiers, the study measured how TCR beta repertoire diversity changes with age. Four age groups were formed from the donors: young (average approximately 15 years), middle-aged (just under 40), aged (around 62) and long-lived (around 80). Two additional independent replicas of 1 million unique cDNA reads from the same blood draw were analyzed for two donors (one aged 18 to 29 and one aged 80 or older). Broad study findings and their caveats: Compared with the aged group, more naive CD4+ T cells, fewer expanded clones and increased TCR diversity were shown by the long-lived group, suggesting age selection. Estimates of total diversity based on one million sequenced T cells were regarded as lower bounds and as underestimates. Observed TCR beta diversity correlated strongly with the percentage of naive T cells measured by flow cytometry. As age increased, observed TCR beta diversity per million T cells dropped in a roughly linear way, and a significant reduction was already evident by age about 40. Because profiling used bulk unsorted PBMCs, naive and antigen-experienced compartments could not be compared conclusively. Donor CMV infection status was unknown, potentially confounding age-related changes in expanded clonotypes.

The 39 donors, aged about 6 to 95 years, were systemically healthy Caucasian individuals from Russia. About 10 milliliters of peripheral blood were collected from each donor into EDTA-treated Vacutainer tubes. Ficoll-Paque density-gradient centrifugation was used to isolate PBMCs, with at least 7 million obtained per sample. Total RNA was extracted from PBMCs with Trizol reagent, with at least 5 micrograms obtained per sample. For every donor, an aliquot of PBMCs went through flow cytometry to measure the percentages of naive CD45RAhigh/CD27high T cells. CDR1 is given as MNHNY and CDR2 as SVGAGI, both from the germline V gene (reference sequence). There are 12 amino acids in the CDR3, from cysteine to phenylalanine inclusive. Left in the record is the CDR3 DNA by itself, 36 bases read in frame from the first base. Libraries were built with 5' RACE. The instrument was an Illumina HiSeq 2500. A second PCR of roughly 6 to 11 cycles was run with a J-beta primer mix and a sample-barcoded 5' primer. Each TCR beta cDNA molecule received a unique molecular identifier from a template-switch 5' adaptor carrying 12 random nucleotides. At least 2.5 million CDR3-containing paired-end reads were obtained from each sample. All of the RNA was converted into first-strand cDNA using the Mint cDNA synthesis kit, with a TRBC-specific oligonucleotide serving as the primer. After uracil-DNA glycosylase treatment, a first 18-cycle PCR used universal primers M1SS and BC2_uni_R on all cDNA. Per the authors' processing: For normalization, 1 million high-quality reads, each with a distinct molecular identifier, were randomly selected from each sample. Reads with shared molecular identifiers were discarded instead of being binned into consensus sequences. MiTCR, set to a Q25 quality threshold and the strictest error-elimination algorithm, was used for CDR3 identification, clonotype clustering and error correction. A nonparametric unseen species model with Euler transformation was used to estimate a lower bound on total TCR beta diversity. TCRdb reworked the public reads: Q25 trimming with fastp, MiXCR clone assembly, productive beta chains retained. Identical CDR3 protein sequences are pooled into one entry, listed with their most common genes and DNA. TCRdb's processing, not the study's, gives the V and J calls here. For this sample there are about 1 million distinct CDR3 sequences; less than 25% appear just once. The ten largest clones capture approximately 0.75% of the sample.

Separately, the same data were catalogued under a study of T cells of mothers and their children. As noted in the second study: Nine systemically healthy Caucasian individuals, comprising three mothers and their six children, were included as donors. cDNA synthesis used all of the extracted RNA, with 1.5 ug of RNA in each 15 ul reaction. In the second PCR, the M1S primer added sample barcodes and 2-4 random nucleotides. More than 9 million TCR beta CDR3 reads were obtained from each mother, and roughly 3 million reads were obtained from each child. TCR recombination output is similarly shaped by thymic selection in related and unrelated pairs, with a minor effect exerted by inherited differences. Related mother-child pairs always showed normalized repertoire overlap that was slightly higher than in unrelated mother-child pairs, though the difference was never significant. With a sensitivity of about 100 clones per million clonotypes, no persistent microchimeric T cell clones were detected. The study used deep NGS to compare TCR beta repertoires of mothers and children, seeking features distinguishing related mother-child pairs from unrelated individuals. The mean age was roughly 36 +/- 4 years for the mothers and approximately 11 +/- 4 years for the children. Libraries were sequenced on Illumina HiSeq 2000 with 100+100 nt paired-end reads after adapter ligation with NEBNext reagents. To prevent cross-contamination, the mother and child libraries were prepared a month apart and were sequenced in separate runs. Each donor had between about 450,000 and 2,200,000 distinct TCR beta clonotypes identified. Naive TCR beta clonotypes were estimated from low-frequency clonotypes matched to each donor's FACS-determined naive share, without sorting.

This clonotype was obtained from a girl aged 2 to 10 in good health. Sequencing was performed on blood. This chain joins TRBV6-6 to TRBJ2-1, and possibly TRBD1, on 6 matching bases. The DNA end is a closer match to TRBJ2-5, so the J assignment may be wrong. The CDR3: CASDLGGETQYF. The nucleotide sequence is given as TGTGCCAGCGACTTAGGGGGAGAGACCCAGTACTTC.